Below, 4 T cell receptor beta chains from the same sample are listed, as sequenced in a study of identical twins. TCRdb reanalysed the 5' RACE reads using MiXCR and keeps one entry per CDR3 protein. Of under 900,000 distinct CDR3 sequences listed, 15% to 20% are singletons. The same data also went into a second study, on T cells expressing NK-cell markers.

The specimen sequenced was PBMCs. Every receptor here comes from a woman aged 18-29 years in good health.

There are a few counts of this clonotype. The chain employs TRBV7-8 and TRBJ2-7, with D possibly TRBD2 on 5 matching bases. Germline CDR1 SGHVS, CDR2 FQNEAQ. Trimming removed 1 base from V and 3 bases from J, with 10 bases in between. The CDR3 runs 14 residues. Here the CDR3 reads CASSLVTGNYEQYF. CDR3 coding DNA: TGTGCCAGCAGCTTAGTTACGGGAAACTACGAGCAGTACTTC.

V and J are TRBV5-1 and TRBJ2-5, with D hard to call. There are 13 residues in the CDR3. V lost 4 bases, J lost 5 bases, and 12 bases lay in between. In germline, CDR1 is SGHRS, CDR2 YFSETQ. The chain's CDR3 is CASSRPPAETQYF. Written as DNA, the CDR3 is TGCGCCAGCAGCCGACCCCCGGCGGAGACCCAGTACTTC.

In its sample, this clonotype was seen a few times. The chain recombines TRBV5-1 with TRBJ2-1; D might be TRBD1 or TRBD2, each matching 5 bases. The CDR3 extends over 14 amino acids. V was shortened by 0 bases and J by 10 bases, with 14 bases between the two germline ends. The V gene's germline CDR1 is SGHRS and CDR2 YFSETQ. The CDR3 is CASSLGRGTPEQFF. The CDR3 DNA is TGCGCCAGCAGCTTGGGCCGGGGCACGCCGGAGCAGTTCTTC. Full variable domain (remainder filled in from reference TRBV5-1 and TRBJ2-1): KAGVTQTPRYLIKTRGQQVTLSCSPISGHRSVSWYQQTPGQGLQFLFEYFSETQRNKGNFPGRFSGRQFSNSRSEMNVSTLELGDSALYLCASSLGRGTPEQFFGPGTRLTVL.

The chain is built from TRBV11-1 and TRBJ2-5, with TRBD2 as a possible D gene (6 bases). This CDR3 has 18 amino acids. V gave up 1 base and J gave up 4 bases, with 22 bases separating them. Germline V CDR1 and CDR2: SGHAT, FQDESV (reference sequence). The CDR3 reads CASSLVTYQRVKGETQYF. The CDR3 DNA sequence: TGTGCCAGCAGCTTAGTAACGTACCAGCGGGTGAAGGGAGAGACCCAGTACTTC.